This TCR beta chain was obtained from a study of cytomegalovirus exposure and HLA in healthy donors. V dropped 4 bases and J dropped 2 bases, with 16 bases sitting between them. The CDR3 is made up of 15 amino acids. CDR1 is SGHKS and CDR2 is YYEKEE in the germline V gene (reference sequence). Here immunoSEQ multiplex PCR was the method, and the copy in TCRdb shows in-frame clones only, minus some. The sample lists more than 300,000 clones, 80% to 90% seen once, with 0.8% to 0.85% in the top ten. Sequences were obtained from PBMCs. The V and J genes are TRBV5-5 and TRBJ2-7, with D perhaps matching TRBD1 (5 bases). The TCR comes from a woman between 18 and 30 years old in good health and CMV-seronegative. The DNA of the CDR3 is TGTGCCAGCAGCCGCCTGGACACCCGTGCCTACGAGCAGTACTTC. Its protein product is CASSRLDTRAYEQYF.